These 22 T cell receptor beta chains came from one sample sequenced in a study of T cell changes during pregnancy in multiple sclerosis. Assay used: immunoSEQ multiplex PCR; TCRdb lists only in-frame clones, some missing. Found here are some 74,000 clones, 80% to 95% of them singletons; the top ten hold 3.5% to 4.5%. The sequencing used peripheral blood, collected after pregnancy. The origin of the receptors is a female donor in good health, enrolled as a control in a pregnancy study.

The CDR3 DNA is TGTGCCAGCATCGATGGCAGGGGGGATGGTGAAGCTTTCTTT. Translated: CASIDGRGDGEAFF. The chain joins TRBV7-2 to TRBJ1-1; 7 nucleotides agree with TRBD1. J lost 7 bases, V lost 7 bases, and 12 bases had no gene match. This CDR3 has 14 amino acids. Germline lookup yields CDR1 SGHTA and CDR2 FQGNSA.

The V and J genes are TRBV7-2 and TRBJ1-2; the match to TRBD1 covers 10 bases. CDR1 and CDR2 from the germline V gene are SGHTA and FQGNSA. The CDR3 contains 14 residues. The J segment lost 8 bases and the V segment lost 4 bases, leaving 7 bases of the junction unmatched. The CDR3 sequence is CASSSKTGGNGYTF. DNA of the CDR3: TGTGCCAGCAGCTCGAAGACAGGGGGCAACGGCTACACCTTC.

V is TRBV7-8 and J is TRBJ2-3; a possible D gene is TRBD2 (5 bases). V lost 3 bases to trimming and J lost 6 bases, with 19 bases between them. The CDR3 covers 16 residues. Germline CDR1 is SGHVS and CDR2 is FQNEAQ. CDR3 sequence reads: CASSLGRHQPGDTQYF. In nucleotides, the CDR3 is TGTGCCAGCAGCTTGGGTAGACATCAACCGGGGGATACGCAGTATTTT.

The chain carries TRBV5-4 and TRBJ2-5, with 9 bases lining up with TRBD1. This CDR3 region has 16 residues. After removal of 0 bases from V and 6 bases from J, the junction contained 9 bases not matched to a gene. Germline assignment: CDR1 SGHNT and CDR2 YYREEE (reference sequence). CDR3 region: CASSLDATGGGKTQYF. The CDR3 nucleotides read TGTGCCAGCAGCTTGGATGCCACAGGGGGCGGGAAGACCCAGTACTTC. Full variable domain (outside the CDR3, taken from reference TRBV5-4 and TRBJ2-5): ETGVTQSPTHLIKTRGQQVTLRCSSQSGHNTVSWYQQALGQGPQFIFQYYREEENGRGNFPPRFSGLQFPNYSSELNVNALELDDSALYLCASSLDATGGGKTQYFGPGTRLLVL.

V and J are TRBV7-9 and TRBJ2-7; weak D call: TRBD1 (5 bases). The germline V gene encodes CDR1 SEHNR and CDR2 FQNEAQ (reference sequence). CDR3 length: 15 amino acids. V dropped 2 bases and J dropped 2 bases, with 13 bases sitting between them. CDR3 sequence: CASSLKGAATYEQYF. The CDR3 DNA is TGTGCCAGCAGCTTAAAAGGGGCAGCCACCTACGAGCAGTACTTC.

The CDR3 nucleotides read TGTGCCAGCAGTTACTCGGTCCTACCTTACAATGAGCAGTTCTTC. It encodes CASSYSVLPYNEQFF. The chain couples TRBV6-6 to TRBJ2-1; D not resolved. Trimming took off 0 bases at V and 4 bases at J, with 10 bases between the two ends. CDR3 length: 15 residues. Germline values: CDR1 MNHNY, CDR2 SVGAGI (reference sequence).

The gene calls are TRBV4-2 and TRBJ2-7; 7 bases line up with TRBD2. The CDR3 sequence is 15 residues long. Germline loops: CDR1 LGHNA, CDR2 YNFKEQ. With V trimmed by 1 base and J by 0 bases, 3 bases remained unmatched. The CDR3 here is CASSQVSGTSYEQYF. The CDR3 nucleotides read TGTGCCAGCAGCCAAGTAAGCGGGACCTCCTACGAGCAGTACTTC.

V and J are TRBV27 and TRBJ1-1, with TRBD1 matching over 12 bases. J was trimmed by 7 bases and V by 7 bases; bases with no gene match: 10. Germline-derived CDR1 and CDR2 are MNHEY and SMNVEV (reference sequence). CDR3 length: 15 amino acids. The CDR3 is CASTTGTGGAREAFF. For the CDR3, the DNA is TGTGCCAGCACCACCGGGACAGGGGGCGCACGTGAAGCTTTCTTT.

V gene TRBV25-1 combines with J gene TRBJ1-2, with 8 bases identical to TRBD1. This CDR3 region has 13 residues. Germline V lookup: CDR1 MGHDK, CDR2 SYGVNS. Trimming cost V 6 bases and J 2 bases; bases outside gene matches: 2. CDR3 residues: CASRGQVNYGYTF. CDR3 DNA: TGTGCCAGCAGGGGACAGGTCAACTATGGCTACACCTTC.

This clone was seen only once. DNA for the CDR3: TGCGCCAGCATTCCTAGCGGGATAGGGGAGACCCAGTACTTC. The encoded protein is CASIPSGIGETQYF. This chain uses TRBV5-1 with TRBJ2-5, with 9 bases lining up with TRBD2. V shed 6 bases, J shed 5 bases, and the junction held 8 bases outside the gene matches. CDR1 and CDR2 (germline): SGHRS, YFSETQ. The CDR3 spans 14 residues.

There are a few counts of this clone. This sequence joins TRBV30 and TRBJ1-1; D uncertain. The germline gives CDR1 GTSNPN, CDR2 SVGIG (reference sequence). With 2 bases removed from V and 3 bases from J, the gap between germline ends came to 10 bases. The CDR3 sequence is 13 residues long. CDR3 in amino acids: CAWSNREYTEAFF. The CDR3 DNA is TGTGCCTGGAGTAATAGGGAGTACACTGAAGCTTTCTTT.

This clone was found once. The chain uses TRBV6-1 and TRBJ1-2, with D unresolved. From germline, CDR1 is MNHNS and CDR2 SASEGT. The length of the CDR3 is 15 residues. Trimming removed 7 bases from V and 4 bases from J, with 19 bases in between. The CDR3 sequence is CASTSVGNAGYGYTF. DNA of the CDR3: TGTGCCAGCACAAGTGTGGGGAACGCGGGCTATGGCTACACCTTC.

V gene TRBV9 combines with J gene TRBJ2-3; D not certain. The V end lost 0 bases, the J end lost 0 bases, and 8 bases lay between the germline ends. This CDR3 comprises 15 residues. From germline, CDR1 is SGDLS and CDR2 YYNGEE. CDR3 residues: CASSVGSESTDTQYF. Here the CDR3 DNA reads TGTGCCAGCAGCGTAGGAAGTGAGAGCACAGATACGCAGTATTTT.

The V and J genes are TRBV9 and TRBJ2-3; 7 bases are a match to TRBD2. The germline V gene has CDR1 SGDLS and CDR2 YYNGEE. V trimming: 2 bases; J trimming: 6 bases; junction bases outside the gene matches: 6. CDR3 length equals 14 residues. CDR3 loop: CASSVEGGRDTQYF. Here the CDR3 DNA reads TGTGCCAGCAGCGTCGAGGGAGGGAGGGATACGCAGTATTTT.

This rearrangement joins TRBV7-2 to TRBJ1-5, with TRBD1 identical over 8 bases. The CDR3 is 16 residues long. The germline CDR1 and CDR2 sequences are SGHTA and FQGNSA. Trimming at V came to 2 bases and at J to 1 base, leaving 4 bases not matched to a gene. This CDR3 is CASSLRRDRSNQPQHF. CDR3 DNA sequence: TGTGCCAGCAGCTTACGTCGGGACAGGAGCAATCAGCCCCAGCATTTT.

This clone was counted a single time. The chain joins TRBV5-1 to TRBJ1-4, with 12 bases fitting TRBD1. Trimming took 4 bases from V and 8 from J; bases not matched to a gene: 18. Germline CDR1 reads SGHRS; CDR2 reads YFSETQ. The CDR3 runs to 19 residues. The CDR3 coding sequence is TGCGCCAGCAGCCTATTTGGGGGGACAGGGGGCGATGAAGGAGAAAAACTGTTTTTT. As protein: CASSLFGGTGGDEGEKLFF.

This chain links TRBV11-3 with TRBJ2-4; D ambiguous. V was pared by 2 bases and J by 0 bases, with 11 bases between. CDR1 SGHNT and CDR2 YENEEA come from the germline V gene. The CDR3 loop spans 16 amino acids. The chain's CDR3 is CASSLKLRVAKNIQYF. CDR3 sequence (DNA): TGTGCCAGCAGCTTAAAATTACGGGTAGCCAAAAACATTCAGTACTTC.

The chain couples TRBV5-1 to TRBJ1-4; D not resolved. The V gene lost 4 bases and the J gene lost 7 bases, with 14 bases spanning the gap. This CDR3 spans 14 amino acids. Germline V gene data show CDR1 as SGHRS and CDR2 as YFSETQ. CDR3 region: CASSQGLEGEKLFF. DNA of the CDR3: TGCGCCAGCAGCCAAGGGTTGGAGGGTGAAAAACTGTTTTTT. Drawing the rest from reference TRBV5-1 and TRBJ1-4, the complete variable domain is KAGVTQTPRYLIKTRGQQVTLSCSPISGHRSVSWYQQTPGQGLQFLFEYFSETQRNKGNFPGRFSGRQFSNSRSEMNVSTLELGDSALYLCASSQGLEGEKLFFGSGTQLSVL.

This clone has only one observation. The CDR3 reads CASSVGGTGEQKGTIYF. The CDR3 DNA reads as TGTGCCAGCAGCGTAGGTGGGACAGGGGAACAGAAGGGCACCATATATTTT. The chain carries TRBV9 and TRBJ1-3, with 10 bases identical to TRBD1. Losses at the gene ends were 0 bases for V and 9 bases for J; bases not matched to a gene: 12. The CDR3 spans 17 residues. CDR1 is SGDLS, CDR2 YYNGEE, per germline.

The CDR3 loop reads CSVTGGTGELFF. The CDR3 bases are TGCAGCGTTACAGGGGGCACCGGGGAGCTGTTTTTT. This chain connects TRBV29-1 to TRBJ2-2, with TRBD1 matching 8 bases. Germline CDR1 SQVTM, CDR2 ANQGSEA. V trimming: 5 bases; J trimming: 4 bases; junction bases outside the gene matches: 0. The CDR3 totals 12 residues.

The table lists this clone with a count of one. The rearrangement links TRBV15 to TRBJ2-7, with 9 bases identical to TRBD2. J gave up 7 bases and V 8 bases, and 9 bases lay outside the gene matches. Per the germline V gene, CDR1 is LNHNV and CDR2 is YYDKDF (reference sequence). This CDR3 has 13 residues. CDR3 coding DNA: TGTGCCACCTGCCGTAGCGGGAGTGGTGAGCAGTACTTC. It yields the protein CATCRSGSGEQYF. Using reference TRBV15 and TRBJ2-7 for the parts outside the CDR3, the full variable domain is DAMVIQNPRYQVTQFGKPVTLSCSQTLNHNVMYWYQQKSSQAPKLLFHYYDKDFNNEADTPDNFQSRRPNTSFCFLDIRSPGLGDTAMYLCATCRSGSGEQYFGPGTRLTVT.

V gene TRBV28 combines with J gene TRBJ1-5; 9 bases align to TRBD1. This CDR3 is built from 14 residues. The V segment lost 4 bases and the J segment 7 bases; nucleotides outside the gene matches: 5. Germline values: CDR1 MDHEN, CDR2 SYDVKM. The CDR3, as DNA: TGTGCCAGCAGTTCGGGACAGGGAGACCAGCCCCAGCATTTT. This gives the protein CASSSGQGDQPQHF.